Listed below are T cell receptor beta chains from one sample, sequenced in a study of identical twins. From the 5' RACE reads, TCRdb called clonotypes with MiXCR, one entry per CDR3 protein. The sample yields approximately 620,000 distinct CDR3 sequences, more than 6.5% seen once. This same sample was also part of a study on yellow fever vaccine responses in identical twins.

Sequenced input: PBMCs. Every receptor here comes from a woman under 30 in good health. Each CDR3 is given with its conserved first and last residue. The D gene is left open where the match is weak. Clone size is not always given. Where it is, it says once, few, many or a class for expanded clones.

size: many
J: TRBJ2-7
V: TRBV7-9
D: .
CDR3: CASSAPQGGSSYEQYF
DNA: TGTGCCAGCAGCGCGCCCCAGGGTGGAAGCTCCTACGAGCAGTACTTC

size: many
J: TRBJ2-5
V: TRBV29-1
D: .
CDR3: CSVEGGDNQETQYF
DNA: TGCAGCGTTGAAGGCGGGGATAATCAAGAGACCCAGTACTTC

size: few
J: TRBJ2-5
V: TRBV18
D: TRBD2
CDR3: CASSIKTSEEETQYF
DNA: TGTGCCAGCTCAATCAAGACTAGCGAAGAAGAGACCCAGTACTTC

size: few
J: TRBJ2-7
V: TRBV27
D: TRBD1
CDR3: CASTGQGIYEQYF
DNA: TGTGCCAGCACCGGACAGGGAATCTACGAGCAGTACTTC

size: .
J: TRBJ2-7
V: TRBV11-2
D: .
CDR3: CASSAPAYRAREQYF
DNA: TGTGCCAGCAGCGCCCCGGCTTACAGGGCTAGGGAGCAGTACTTC

size: .
J: TRBJ2-2
V: TRBV28
D: TRBD1
CDR3: CASSRGGLNTGELFF
DNA: TGTGCCAGCAGTCGAGGGGGCCTGAACACCGGGGAGCTGTTTTTT

size: .
J: TRBJ2-7
V: TRBV6-1
D: TRBD1
CDR3: CASSEPPTGGLYEQYF
DNA: TGTGCCAGCAGTGAACCTCCGACAGGGGGATTATACGAGCAGTACTTC

size: few
J: TRBJ2-2
V: TRBV9
D: .
CDR3: CASSVFPAADGELFF
DNA: TGTGCCAGCAGCGTATTCCCAGCTGCCGACGGGGAGCTGTTTTTT

size: few
J: TRBJ2-1
V: TRBV11-2
D: .
CDR3: CASSLIANYNEQFF
DNA: TGTGCCAGCAGCTTAATAGCGAACTACAATGAGCAGTTCTTC

size: .
J: TRBJ2-7
V: TRBV9
D: .
CDR3: CASSVVDRPTYEQYF
DNA: TGTGCCAGCAGCGTAGTAGACAGACCAACCTACGAGCAGTACTTC

size: .
J: TRBJ2-3
V: TRBV4-2
D: TRBD2
CDR3: CASSQDPAGGPSLSTDTQYF
DNA: TGTGCCAGCAGCCAAGACCCAGCGGGAGGGCCCTCTCTTAGCACAGATACGCAGTATTTT

size: many
J: TRBJ2-5
V: TRBV7-9
D: .
CDR3: CASSLIITETQYF
DNA: TGTGCCAGCAGCTTAATAATCACTGAGACCCAGTACTTC

size: few
J: TRBJ2-5
V: TRBV10-3
D: .
CDR3: CAISESTGSQETQYF
DNA: TGTGCCATCAGTGAGTCGACCGGGAGCCAAGAGACCCAGTACTTC

size: few
J: TRBJ1-5
V: TRBV15
D: .
CDR3: CATSRDDSYSNQPQHF
DNA: TGTGCCACCAGCAGAGATGACTCCTATAGCAATCAGCCCCAGCATTTT

size: few
J: TRBJ2-5
V: TRBV20-1
D: .
CDR3: CSAGIAKETQYF
DNA: TGCAGTGCAGGAATAGCGAAAGAGACCCAGTACTTC

size: .
J: TRBJ1-4
V: TRBV7-9
D: .
CDR3: CASSLGDSPNEKLFF
DNA: TGTGCCAGCAGCTTAGGTGACAGCCCTAATGAAAAACTGTTTTTT

size: few
J: TRBJ2-3
V: TRBV12-3/TRBV12-4
D: TRBD2
CDR3: CASSFVLAGVTDTQYF
DNA: TGTGCCAGCAGTTTTGTGTTGGCGGGAGTCACAGATACGCAGTATTTT

size: .
J: TRBJ2-7
V: TRBV12-5
D: .
CDR3: CASGWGASYEQYF
DNA: TGTGCTAGTGGTTGGGGGGCCTCCTACGAGCAGTACTTC

size: few
J: TRBJ2-5
V: TRBV11-2
D: TRBD1
CDR3: CASSSRGQGAIETQYF
DNA: TGTGCCAGCAGCTCGAGAGGACAGGGGGCTATAGAGACCCAGTACTTC

size: .
J: TRBJ2-1
V: TRBV11-2
D: .
CDR3: CASSGGGAEQFF
DNA: TGTGCCAGCAGCGGAGGGGGGGCTGAGCAGTTCTTC

size: few
J: TRBJ1-6
V: TRBV4-1
D: TRBD1
CDR3: CASSQMHGDSSASYNSPLHF
DNA: TGCGCCAGCAGCCAAATGCATGGGGACAGTTCGGCATCCTATAATTCACCCCTCCACTTT

size: few
J: TRBJ2-1
V: TRBV20-1
D: .
CDR3: CSDSAVGSYNEQFF
DNA: TGCAGTGATTCCGCGGTAGGCTCCTACAATGAGCAGTTCTTC

size: few
J: TRBJ2-2
V: TRBV29-1
D: .
CDR3: CSALNTGELFF
DNA: TGCAGCGCCCTTAACACCGGGGAGCTGTTTTTT

size: few
J: TRBJ1-1
V: TRBV7-8
D: TRBD1
CDR3: CASSLRADRVNTEAFF
DNA: TGTGCCAGCAGCCTTAGGGCGGACAGGGTGAACACTGAAGCTTTCTTT

size: few
J: TRBJ2-3
V: TRBV5-4
D: TRBD1
CDR3: CASLERTGGADTQYF
DNA: TGTGCCAGTTTGGAAAGGACAGGGGGCGCGGATACGCAGTATTTT

size: many
J: TRBJ2-7
V: TRBV5-1
D: .
CDR3: CASSLPGTSHEQYF
DNA: TGCGCCAGCAGCTTACCAGGTACTTCCCACGAGCAGTACTTC

size: few
J: TRBJ2-3
V: TRBV7-9
D: .
CDR3: CASSAQRTADTQYF
DNA: TGTGCCAGCAGCGCACAGAGGACAGCAGATACGCAGTATTTT

size: many
J: TRBJ2-3
V: TRBV12-3/TRBV12-4
D: .
CDR3: CASRRGADTQYF
DNA: TGTGCCAGCCGTCGAGGGGCAGATACGCAGTATTTT

size: many
J: TRBJ2-1
V: TRBV10-3
D: TRBD2
CDR3: CAIRGTSGMDEQFF
DNA: TGTGCCATCAGGGGGACTAGCGGGATGGATGAGCAGTTCTTC

size: .
J: TRBJ1-5
V: TRBV3-1
D: .
CDR3: CASSQEGAGAGDSNQPQHF
DNA: TGTGCCAGCAGCCAAGAAGGAGCAGGGGCAGGAGATAGCAATCAGCCCCAGCATTTT

size: .
J: TRBJ1-2
V: TRBV28
D: TRBD1
CDR3: CASSHRMRTGEGYTF
DNA: TGTGCCAGCAGCCACCGTATGAGGACAGGGGAAGGCTACACCTTC

size: .
J: TRBJ2-1
V: TRBV9
D: TRBD2
CDR3: CASSALPKLAGKEQFF
DNA: TGTGCCAGCAGCGCCCTTCCCAAACTAGCGGGAAAAGAGCAGTTCTTC